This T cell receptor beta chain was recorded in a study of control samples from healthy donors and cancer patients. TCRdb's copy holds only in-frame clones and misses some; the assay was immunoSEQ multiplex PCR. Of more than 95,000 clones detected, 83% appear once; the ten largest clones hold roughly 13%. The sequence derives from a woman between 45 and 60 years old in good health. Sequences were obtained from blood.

CDR3 sequence: CASSRIRRDRVVTDTQYF. CDR3 in DNA: TGTGCCAGCAGCCGAATTCGCCGGGACAGGGTAGTAACAGATACGCAGTATTTT. The chain couples TRBV6-6 to TRBJ2-3; 9 nucleotides agree with TRBD1. The CDR3 runs to 18 residues. Germline values: CDR1 MNHNY, CDR2 SVGAGI (reference sequence). V shed 6 bases and J 3 bases; nucleotides not matched to a gene: 16.